The sequence of this T cell receptor beta chain was determined in a study of CD8 T cells in Susac syndrome. On the study more broadly: Each patient with Susac syndrome, at the time of blood draw, was therapy-naive, on corticosteroids, or on intravenous immunoglobulin alone.

TCR beta was sequenced from blood CD8+ and CD4+ T cells. Random-hexamer reverse transcription was applied to about 0.45 to 1 ug RNA. One entry per CDR3 protein, called by TCRdb with MiXCR from the immunoSEQ multiplex PCR reads. Here the sample spans around 80,000 distinct CDR3 sequences, 93% being singletons. V dropped 2 bases and J dropped 5 bases, with 4 bases sitting between them. Germline-derived CDR1 and CDR2 are MGHRA and YSYEKL. CDR3 length: 12 residues. The chain has TRBV4-1 and TRBJ2-1; D call uncertain. The specimen sequenced was CD8+ T cells from PBMCs. This sequence was found in a human donor with Susac syndrome. The DNA for the CDR3 is TGCGCCAGCAGCCAAACAGACAATGAGCAGTTCTTC. Its protein is CASSQTDNEQFF.